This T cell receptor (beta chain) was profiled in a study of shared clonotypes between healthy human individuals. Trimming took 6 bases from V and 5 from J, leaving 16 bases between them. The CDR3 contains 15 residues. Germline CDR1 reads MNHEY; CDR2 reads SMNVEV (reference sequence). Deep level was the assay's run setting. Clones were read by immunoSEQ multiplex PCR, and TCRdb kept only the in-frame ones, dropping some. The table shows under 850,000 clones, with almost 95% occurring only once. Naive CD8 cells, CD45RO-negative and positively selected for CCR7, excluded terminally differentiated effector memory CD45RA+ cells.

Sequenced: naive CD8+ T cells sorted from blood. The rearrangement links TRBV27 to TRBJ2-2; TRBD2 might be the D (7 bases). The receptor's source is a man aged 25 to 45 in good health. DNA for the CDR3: TGTGCCAGCAGCAAGAGGGGGGGGCGAACCGGGGAGCTGTTTTTT. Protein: CASSKRGGRTGELFF.